The rows below give T cell receptor beta chains drawn from one sample of a study of blood T cell repertoires in COVID-19. The table came from immunoSEQ multiplex PCR; TCRdb's copy has only in-frame clones and leaves some out. The sample comprises a few hundred thousand clones, roughly 84% of which are singletons, and approximately 6.2% rests with the top ten. Sequenced sample: PBMCs or T cells enriched from blood (not recorded which). The receptors here all came from a woman in her 40s who had recovered from COVID-19. Both conserved end residues are part of each CDR3. Each record gives: D gene, clone size, J gene, V gene, CDR3 DNA, CDR3 protein. The D gene is left open where the match is weak. Expanded clones get a size class; other rows say once, few or many, or leave the size out.

d_gene: NA
abundance: few
j_gene: TRBJ1-5
v_gene: TRBV19
CDR3nt: TGTGCCAGTAGTACAGGGATTCGGCAGCCCCAGCATTTT
CDR3aa: CASSTGIRQPQHF

d_gene: TRBD1
abundance: NA
j_gene: TRBJ2-2
v_gene: TRBV27
CDR3nt: TGTGCCAGCAGTACCGGGACAGATTACACCGGGGAGCTGTTTTTT
CDR3aa: CASSTGTDYTGELFF

d_gene: NA
abundance: NA
j_gene: TRBJ2-1
v_gene: TRBV24-1
CDR3nt: TGTGCCACCAGTGATTTGGCAACTAGCTCCTACAATGAGCAGTTCTTC
CDR3aa: CATSDLATSSYNEQFF

d_gene: NA
abundance: NA
j_gene: TRBJ1-1
v_gene: TRBV5-1
CDR3nt: TGCGCCAGCAGCCCGGCCGAAAGGTGGCGGGTTGAAGCTTTCTTT
CDR3aa: CASSPAERWRVEAFF

d_gene: TRBD2
abundance: NA
j_gene: TRBJ2-5
v_gene: TRBV3-1/TRBV3-2
CDR3nt: TGTGCCAGCAGCCGGACTGGGACTAGCGGGACTGCGACCCAGTACTTC
CDR3aa: CASSRTGTSGTATQYF

d_gene: TRBD2
abundance: NA
j_gene: TRBJ2-1
v_gene: TRBV30
CDR3nt: TGTGCCTGGAGTCGGCAGGGTAGCGGGAGTATCTATGAGCAGTTCTTC
CDR3aa: CAWSRQGSGSIYEQFF

d_gene: NA
abundance: few
j_gene: TRBJ1-2
v_gene: TRBV4-3
CDR3nt: TGCGCCAGCAGCCAAGTAGGGACGGGAGACTATGGCTACACCTTC
CDR3aa: CASSQVGTGDYGYTF

d_gene: NA
abundance: few
j_gene: TRBJ1-4
v_gene: TRBV7-2
CDR3nt: TGTGCCAGCAGCCCCCACCGGGGATATAATGAAAAACTGTTTTTT
CDR3aa: CASSPHRGYNEKLFF

d_gene: TRBD1
abundance: NA
j_gene: TRBJ2-3
v_gene: TRBV7-3
CDR3nt: TGTGCCAGCAGCTACACAGGGGGAACGGATACGCAGTATTTT
CDR3aa: CASSYTGGTDTQYF

d_gene: NA
abundance: NA
j_gene: TRBJ2-1
v_gene: TRBV6-2/TRBV6-3
CDR3nt: TGTGCCAGCGGCCTGGCGGGCCCGTGGGGTGAGCAGTTCTTC
CDR3aa: CASGLAGPWGEQFF

d_gene: NA
abundance: NA
j_gene: TRBJ1-2
v_gene: TRBV7-2
CDR3nt: TGTGCCAGCAGCTTAGCTGGGGGCCTCTATGGCTACACCTTC
CDR3aa: CASSLAGGLYGYTF

d_gene: NA
abundance: NA
j_gene: TRBJ1-2
v_gene: TRBV2
CDR3nt: TGTGCCAGCAGTGTTGTTACCTACGGAGAGAAGGGCTACACCTTC
CDR3aa: CASSVVTYGEKGYTF

d_gene: TRBD1
abundance: NA
j_gene: TRBJ1-6
v_gene: TRBV18
CDR3nt: TGTGCCAGCTCACCCCGCCAGGGGGATAATTCACCCCTCCACTTT
CDR3aa: CASSPRQGDNSPLHF

d_gene: TRBD2
abundance: NA
j_gene: TRBJ2-1
v_gene: TRBV20-1
CDR3nt: TGCAGTGCTAGTGCCCTAGCGGGAGCCCACAATGAGCAGTTCTTC
CDR3aa: CSASALAGAHNEQFF

d_gene: NA
abundance: NA
j_gene: TRBJ2-5
v_gene: TRBV29-1
CDR3nt: TGCAGCGTTGATCCCAATACAGAGTACCAAGAGACCCAGTACTTC
CDR3aa: CSVDPNTEYQETQYF

d_gene: TRBD1
abundance: NA
j_gene: TRBJ2-3
v_gene: TRBV6-5
CDR3nt: TGTGCCAGCAAAAGACAGGGTACGGGATACGATACGCAGTATTTT
CDR3aa: CASKRQGTGYDTQYF

d_gene: NA
abundance: NA
j_gene: TRBJ1-2
v_gene: TRBV4-2
CDR3nt: TGTGCCAGCAGCCAAGAGCGGACAGCTTATGGCTACACCTTC
CDR3aa: CASSQERTAYGYTF

d_gene: TRBD2
abundance: NA
j_gene: TRBJ2-1
v_gene: TRBV9
CDR3nt: TGTGCCAGCAGCGCCCTGACGGGAGGTTACAATGAGCAGTTCTTC
CDR3aa: CASSALTGGYNEQFF

d_gene: TRBD2
abundance: NA
j_gene: TRBJ2-2
v_gene: TRBV19
CDR3nt: TGTGCCAGTAGTGGGATTGAGGCGGGAGTGGCCGGGGAGCTGTTTTTT
CDR3aa: CASSGIEAGVAGELFF

d_gene: NA
abundance: NA
j_gene: TRBJ2-1
v_gene: TRBV5-1
CDR3nt: TGCGCCAGCAGCTTGCAGCGGAACTACAATGAGCAGTTCTTC
CDR3aa: CASSLQRNYNEQFF

d_gene: NA
abundance: NA
j_gene: TRBJ1-6
v_gene: TRBV7-2
CDR3nt: TGTGCCAGCAGCTTAGATGGCGGCCCTACGTTCTATAATTCACCCCTCCACTTT
CDR3aa: CASSLDGGPTFYNSPLHF

d_gene: NA
abundance: NA
j_gene: TRBJ2-5
v_gene: TRBV9
CDR3nt: TGTGCCAGCGGGATGGGGGGGACCCAGTACTTC
CDR3aa: CASGMGGTQYF

d_gene: NA
abundance: NA
j_gene: TRBJ1-5
v_gene: TRBV2
CDR3nt: TGTGCCAGCAGTGAATCCTCGATACGTTACGGGTATAGCAATCAGCCCCAGCATTTT
CDR3aa: CASSESSIRYGYSNQPQHF

d_gene: NA
abundance: NA
j_gene: TRBJ1-2
v_gene: TRBV4-3
CDR3nt: TGCGCCAGCAGCCAAGAGATTTGGAGCTATGGCTACACCTTC
CDR3aa: CASSQEIWSYGYTF

d_gene: TRBD1
abundance: NA
j_gene: TRBJ1-5
v_gene: TRBV27
CDR3nt: TGTGCCAGCAGGGCAGGGGGGTATAGCAATCAGCCCCAGCATTTT
CDR3aa: CASRAGGYSNQPQHF

d_gene: TRBD1
abundance: NA
j_gene: TRBJ2-5
v_gene: TRBV15
CDR3nt: TGTGCCACCCGGCGGCAGGGGGCAGAGACCCAGTACTTC
CDR3aa: CATRRQGAETQYF

d_gene: NA
abundance: few
j_gene: TRBJ2-1
v_gene: TRBV5-1
CDR3nt: TGCGCCAGCAGCTTGGGAGGGTCTCGCAATGAGCAGTTCTTC
CDR3aa: CASSLGGSRNEQFF

d_gene: TRBD1
abundance: NA
j_gene: TRBJ1-2
v_gene: TRBV28
CDR3nt: TGTGCCAGCAGGTCGCCGACAGGGTTTAGTTATGGCTACACCTTC
CDR3aa: CASRSPTGFSYGYTF

d_gene: TRBD1
abundance: NA
j_gene: TRBJ2-3
v_gene: TRBV18
CDR3nt: TGTGCCAGCTCACCACCGGTTTACAGGGGGCGCACAGATACGCAGTATTTT
CDR3aa: CASSPPVYRGRTDTQYF

d_gene: TRBD2
abundance: NA
j_gene: TRBJ2-2
v_gene: TRBV2
CDR3nt: TGTGCCAGCCGGGGGGGCGCGGACACCGGGGAGCTGTTTTTT
CDR3aa: CASRGGADTGELFF

d_gene: NA
abundance: many
j_gene: TRBJ1-4
v_gene: TRBV9
CDR3nt: TGTGCCAGCAGCGTAGCCGGGGTTAATGAAAAACTGTTTTTT
CDR3aa: CASSVAGVNEKLFF

d_gene: NA
abundance: NA
j_gene: TRBJ1-1
v_gene: TRBV29-1
CDR3nt: TGCAGCGTTGAAGATCCCCGGGACTTCAGCACTGAAGCTTTCTTT
CDR3aa: CSVEDPRDFSTEAFF

d_gene: TRBD1
abundance: NA
j_gene: TRBJ1-4
v_gene: TRBV28
CDR3nt: TGTGCCAGCAGTCCTCTCAGGGGGCTATTTAATGAAAAACTGTTTTTT
CDR3aa: CASSPLRGLFNEKLFF

d_gene: NA
abundance: NA
j_gene: TRBJ1-3
v_gene: TRBV6-5
CDR3nt: TGTGCCAGCAGTTATGTGGCACCGATCTCTGGAAACACCATATATTTT
CDR3aa: CASSYVAPISGNTIYF

d_gene: NA
abundance: NA
j_gene: TRBJ2-1
v_gene: TRBV10-1
CDR3nt: TGCGCCAGCAGTGGGGCTCTCCGCTACAATGAGCAGTTCTTC
CDR3aa: CASSGALRYNEQFF

d_gene: NA
abundance: NA
j_gene: TRBJ2-2
v_gene: TRBV5-1
CDR3nt: TGCGCCAGCAGCTTGGCATCAGGGATCGGGGAGCTGTTTTTT
CDR3aa: CASSLASGIGELFF

d_gene: NA
abundance: NA
j_gene: TRBJ1-3
v_gene: TRBV13
CDR3nt: TGTGCCAGCAGCTTAGTAGCAGTTGGAAACACCATATATTTT
CDR3aa: CASSLVAVGNTIYF

d_gene: TRBD2
abundance: NA
j_gene: TRBJ2-5
v_gene: TRBV28
CDR3nt: TGTGCCAGCATTCTAGCGGGAGGCCGAGAGACCCAGTACTTC
CDR3aa: CASILAGGRETQYF

d_gene: NA
abundance: NA
j_gene: TRBJ2-2
v_gene: TRBV5-5
CDR3nt: TGTGCCAGCAGCTTGGGTCTTAACACCGGGGAGCTGTTTTTT
CDR3aa: CASSLGLNTGELFF

d_gene: TRBD2
abundance: NA
j_gene: TRBJ2-3
v_gene: TRBV5-1
CDR3nt: TGCGCCAGCAGCCCGGCTAGCGGGGGCACAGATACGCAGTATTTT
CDR3aa: CASSPASGGTDTQYF

d_gene: NA
abundance: NA
j_gene: TRBJ1-5
v_gene: TRBV10-1
CDR3nt: TGCGCCAGCACTCCCCGGAGGACAGCCAACACCAATCAGCCCCAGCATTTT
CDR3aa: CASTPRRTANTNQPQHF

d_gene: NA
abundance: NA
j_gene: TRBJ1-5
v_gene: TRBV7-9
CDR3nt: TGTGCCAGCAGCTTCCAGGAGGGTCAGCCCCAGCATTTT
CDR3aa: CASSFQEGQPQHF

d_gene: NA
abundance: NA
j_gene: TRBJ1-2
v_gene: TRBV6-5
CDR3nt: TGTGCCACCCTGACTCCGAGCGGGAACTATGGCTACACCTTC
CDR3aa: CATLTPSGNYGYTF

d_gene: NA
abundance: NA
j_gene: TRBJ1-1
v_gene: TRBV19
CDR3nt: TGTGCCAGTAGTATCCTACGCGGGGAGGCTTTCTTT
CDR3aa: CASSILRGEAFF